The 28 T cell receptor beta chains in this list originate from one sample, sequenced in a study of blood T cell repertoires in COVID-19 (dated by TCRdb to about 2020). Library prep was done by the immunoSEQ multiplex PCR assay. TCRdb's version of the immuneACCESS table is confined to in-frame rearrangements and falls short of the full clone set. An unresolved V gene accounts for under half of the shortfall where checked; the remainder is of unknown origin. Recorded for this sample are tens of thousands of clones; about 80% of them occurred a single time. 13% of the sample is in the top ten clones. Material: peripheral blood. These TCRs come from a man in his forties or fifties with COVID-19, enrolled during active disease.

The gene calls are TRBV20-1 and TRBJ2-5; D not certain. The CDR3 is made up of 11 amino acids. The V and J ends lost 1 base and 7 bases respectively, with 7 bases between them. CDR1 and CDR2 (germline): DFQATT, SNEGSKA (reference sequence). The CDR3: CSARVPGTQYF. Written as DNA, the CDR3 is TGCAGTGCTAGAGTCCCCGGGACCCAGTACTTC.

By its share, this clone is medium-sized. The chain couples TRBV5-1 to TRBJ2-7, with D possibly matching TRBD1 (6 bases). The CDR3 has 15 residues. Looked up from germline, CDR1 is SGHRS and CDR2 is YFSETQ. Between the trimmed V and J ends, which lost 4 bases and 2 bases, there was a span of 16 bases. DNA for the CDR3: TGCGCCAGCAGCCCAAGGGGGACGGCCACCTACGAGCAGTACTTC. Its protein is CASSPRGTATYEQYF.

The chain carries TRBV6-2 or TRBV6-3 and TRBJ1-1; the D gene is possibly TRBD1 (5 bases). CDR3 length equals 16 residues. V shed 0 bases and J shed 0 bases, with 11 bases lying between them. Germline loops: CDR1 MNHEY, CDR2 SVGEGT. The CDR3 coding sequence is TGTGCCAGCAGTTACTCCTGGGGCAAAATGAACACTGAAGCTTTCTTT. It codes for CASSYSWGKMNTEAFF.

The V and J genes are TRBV5-1 and TRBJ2-2, with D perhaps matching TRBD1 (5 bases). This CDR3 has 15 residues. Trimming took 2 bases from V and 0 from J, leaving 8 bases between them. Per the germline V gene, CDR1 is SGHRS and CDR2 is YFSETQ. CDR3 amino acids: CASSFVGANTGELFF. CDR3 DNA sequence: TGCGCCAGCAGCTTCGTAGGGGCGAACACCGGGGAGCTGTTTTTT.

In this sample, this clone turned up a few times. The chain couples TRBV5-4 to TRBJ2-3; 9 bases match TRBD2. This CDR3 has 14 amino acids. Germline CDR1 reads SGHNT; CDR2 reads YYREEE (reference sequence). V dropped 6 bases and J dropped 7; count of bases not matched to a gene: 9. The CDR3 reads CASTAGGVKNTQYF. The CDR3 region has the DNA TGTGCCAGCACTGCGGGGGGGGTCAAGAATACGCAGTATTTT.

The V and J genes are TRBV6-5 and TRBJ2-2, with 11 positions matching TRBD1. Germline V gene data show CDR1 as MNHEY and CDR2 as SVGAGI. The length of the CDR3 is 15 residues. Losses at the gene ends were 6 bases for V and 4 bases for J; bases not matched to a gene: 4. The CDR3 nucleotides read TGTGCCAGCAGGGCCGGGACAGGGGGCACCGGGGAGCTGTTTTTT. This encodes CASRAGTGGTGELFF.

The chain couples TRBV2 to TRBJ1-2, with D unclear. V lost 6 bases and J 2 bases, leaving 16 bases between the germline ends. Germline loops: CDR1 SNHLY, CDR2 FYNNEI. CDR3 length: 15 amino acids. The CDR3 nucleotides read TGTGCCAGCAGACCACCTGACGGGGTAAACTATGGCTACACCTTC. As protein: CASRPPDGVNYGYTF.

The chain is built from TRBV9 and TRBJ2-3; 7 bases line up with TRBD2. Germline V gene lookup returns CDR1 SGDLS and CDR2 YYNGEE. The CDR3 contains 16 residues. The ends lost 4 bases at V and 0 bases at J; junction bases unmatched: 8. This CDR3 is CASSLAPSGSTDTQYF. As DNA, the CDR3 is TGTGCCAGCAGCCTCGCTCCTAGCGGAAGCACAGATACGCAGTATTTT.

The chain couples TRBV30 to TRBJ1-6; TRBD1 aligns across 7 bases. This CDR3 has 13 residues. The trim removed 3 bases at V and 14 bases at J, leaving 10 bases unmatched. CDR1 GTSNPN and CDR2 SVGIG come from the germline V gene (reference sequence). The CDR3 here is CAWRGTASDSLHF. The CDR3 coding sequence is TGTGCCTGGAGAGGGACAGCGTCCGATTCCCTCCACTTT.

In its sample, this clone was seen once. The chain has TRBV19 and TRBJ2-6, with D possibly TRBD1 on 5 matching bases. The V gene lost 8 bases and the J gene lost 0 bases, with 14 bases spanning the gap. Germline lookup yields CDR1 LNHDA and CDR2 SQIVND (reference sequence). The CDR3 runs 16 residues. CDR3 sequence: CASVADIYSGANVLTF. In DNA form, the CDR3 reads TGTGCCAGTGTGGCGGACATCTACTCTGGGGCCAACGTCCTGACTTTC.

This chain links TRBV4-1 with TRBJ2-1; 12 bases are a match to TRBD2. The V gene end was trimmed by 1 base and the J gene end by 13 bases; junction bases not matched to a gene: 11. Germline CDR1 MGHRA, CDR2 YSYEKL. The CDR3 covers 16 residues. The DNA of the CDR3 is TGCGCCAGCAGCCAAGGGTACCTAGCGGGGGGGCCGATTCAGTTCTTC. Amino acids: CASSQGYLAGGPIQFF.

This clone was counted between two and nine times. V gene TRBV12-3 or TRBV12-4 combines with J gene TRBJ1-1; D gene unclear. V lost 5 bases, J lost 1 base, and 5 bases lay in between. This CDR3 spans 12 amino acids. In nucleotides, the CDR3 is TGTGCCAGCAGTCTCAGGAACACTGAAGCTTTCTTT. Encoded protein: CASSLRNTEAFF.

The V call is TRBV6-1, the J call TRBJ2-7; 8 bases align to TRBD1. The CDR3 length is 15 residues. V dropped 3 bases and J dropped 3; count of bases not matched to a gene: 7. Germline values: CDR1 MNHNS, CDR2 SASEGT. The CDR3 reads CASSDMTGVNYEQYF. The DNA of the CDR3 is TGTGCCAGCAGTGATATGACAGGGGTGAACTACGAGCAGTACTTC.

The chain has TRBV2 and TRBJ2-7, with a tentative D call TRBD1 (6 bases). Deletions cut 7 bases from V and 0 bases from J, with 13 bases between. CDR1 and CDR2 (germline): SNHLY, FYNNEI. This CDR3 comprises 14 residues. The CDR3: CASTRDISSYEQYF. Written as DNA, the CDR3 is TGTGCCAGCACCAGGGACATAAGCTCCTACGAGCAGTACTTC.

The chain uses TRBV10-3 and TRBJ2-1, with 7 nucleotides matching TRBD2. The CDR3 covers 16 residues. Trimming removed 4 bases from V and 5 bases from J; junction bases left unmatched: 11. Germline CDR1 and CDR2: ENHRY and SYGVKD. CDR3 sequence reads: CAISAGETGGNNEQFF. CDR3 nucleotide sequence: TGTGCCATCAGTGCGGGGGAAACGGGGGGAAACAATGAGCAGTTCTTC.

The V gene is TRBV7-9, the J gene TRBJ1-4; 7 bases align to TRBD1. Per germline, CDR1 SEHNR and CDR2 FQNEAQ (reference sequence). There are 14 residues in the CDR3. The J segment lost 3 bases and the V segment lost 3 bases, leaving 1 base of the junction unmatched. CDR3 coding DNA: TGTGCCAGCAGCTTCGGACAGGCTAATGAAAAACTGTTTTTT. The encoded protein is CASSFGQANEKLFF. Combining the CDR3 with reference TRBV7-9 and TRBJ1-4 gives the whole variable domain DTGVSQNPRHKITKRGQNVTFRCDPISEHNRLYWYRQTLGQGPEFLTYFQNEAQLEKSRLLSDRFSAERPKGSFSTLEIQRTEQGDSAMYLCASSFGQANEKLFFGSGTQLSVL.

V and J are TRBV7-9 and TRBJ1-1; maybe TRBD1 (6 bases). The CDR3 is made up of 13 amino acids. Per germline, CDR1 SEHNR and CDR2 FQNEAQ (reference sequence). Trimming left V 8 bases short and J 1 base short, with 11 bases between. The CDR3 DNA is TGTGCCAGCCTTCCACAGGGGAACACTGAAGCTTTCTTT. This translates into CASLPQGNTEAFF.

The genes are TRBV7-9 and TRBJ2-5, with 10 bases that match TRBD2. Germline V CDR1 and CDR2: SEHNR, FQNEAQ (reference sequence). The CDR3 runs to 16 residues. V trimming: 3 bases; J trimming: 5 bases; junction bases outside the gene matches: 9. The CDR3 protein is CASSFGYLAGEETQYF. Here the CDR3 DNA reads TGTGCCAGCAGCTTTGGGTATCTAGCGGGGGAGGAGACCCAGTACTTC.

This chain joins TRBV27 and TRBJ2-2; weak D call: TRBD1 (6 bases). Germline lookup yields CDR1 MNHEY and CDR2 SMNVEV (reference sequence). The CDR3 totals 14 residues. Trimming stripped 4 bases from V and 1 base from J, with 7 bases between. The CDR3 DNA follows: TGTGCCAGCAGTTGGGGACAGAACACCGGGGAGCTGTTTTTT. This sequence encodes CASSWGQNTGELFF.

This clone was seen once. The V and J genes are TRBV20-1 and TRBJ2-5; unclear D gene. The CDR3 runs 11 residues. Trimming cost V 0 bases and J 7 bases, with 6 bases left between them. Germline values: CDR1 DFQATT, CDR2 SNEGSKA (reference sequence). CDR3 nucleotides: TGCAGTGCTAGAGATCGGTCGACCCAGTACTTC. Translating gives CSARDRSTQYF.

This clone showed up just once. CDR3 nucleotide sequence: TGTGCCAGCAGCCCCAGGGGACTAGCGGACAGTTACTCCTACAATGAGCAGTTCTTC. Translation gives CASSPRGLADSYSYNEQFF. This chain links TRBV7-2 with TRBJ2-1, with 11 bases aligning to TRBD2. V was pared by 5 bases and J by 0 bases, with 12 bases of the junction left unmatched. This CDR3 contains 19 residues. The germline V gene encodes CDR1 SGHTA and CDR2 FQGNSA.

This chain connects TRBV30 to TRBJ2-5; D is ambiguous. The ends were cut back, 0 bases at V and 0 bases at J, with 8 bases in the middle. The germline gives CDR1 GTSNPN, CDR2 SVGIG (reference sequence). The CDR3 runs to 14 residues. This CDR3 reads CAWSVLGNQETQYF. The CDR3 DNA sequence: TGTGCCTGGAGTGTATTGGGCAACCAAGAGACCCAGTACTTC.

The chain carries TRBV30 and TRBJ2-5; 10 bases align to TRBD2. CDR3 length equals 14 residues. Germline V gene lookup returns CDR1 GTSNPN and CDR2 SVGIG (reference sequence). The J segment lost 5 bases and the V segment lost 2 bases, leaving 5 bases of the junction unmatched. The CDR3 reads CAWSSGGALETQYF. The CDR3 DNA reads as TGTGCCTGGAGTAGCGGGGGGGCCTTGGAGACCCAGTACTTC. The variable domain in full, with the rest retrieved from reference TRBV30 and TRBJ2-5, is SQTIHQWPATLVQPVGSPLSLECTVEGTSNPNLYWYRQAAGRGLQLLFYSVGIGQISSEVPQNLSASRPQDRQFILSSKKLLLSDSGFYLCAWSSGGALETQYFGPGTRLLVL.

The chain links TRBV6-6 to TRBJ1-5, with TRBD1 as a possible D gene (6 bases). Per the germline V gene, CDR1 is MNHNY and CDR2 is SVGAGI (reference sequence). The CDR3 is made up of 15 amino acids. Trimming cost V 0 bases and J 5 bases, with 11 bases left between them. CDR3 bases: TGTGCCAGCAGTTACTCGGCGGGGGCTGATCAGCCCCAGCATTTT. This codes for CASSYSAGADQPQHF.

This clone appeared once. This chain uses TRBV19 with TRBJ1-5; D possibly corresponds to TRBD1 (5 bases). Trimming shortened V by 7 bases and J by 4 bases, and 11 bases separated the two germline ends. The CDR3 has 13 amino acids. CDR1 and CDR2 (germline): LNHDA, SQIVND (reference sequence). The CDR3 nucleotides are TGTGCCAGTAACCGGGGGAGGAATCAGCCCCAGCATTTT. It translates to CASNRGRNQPQHF.

Notes on this clone: The DNA is omitted, as the CDR3 cannot be located on it reliably, and the CDR3 follows TCRdb's listing. The chain uses TRBV7-9 and TRBJ1-2; the table's TRBD1 call for D was not verified on the DNA. CDR1 is SEHNR, CDR2 FQNEAQ, per germline (reference sequence). Counting both end residues, the CDR3 totals 18 amino acids. The CDR3 here is CASSFGAGGTGTNYGYTF.

This clone was recorded once. The chain employs TRBV7-2 and TRBJ1-1, with TRBD1 matching 7 bases. This CDR3 comprises 18 residues. Germline values: CDR1 SGHTA, CDR2 FQGNSA. The V gene end was trimmed by 5 bases and the J gene end by 0 bases; junction bases not matched to a gene: 15. In DNA form, the CDR3 reads TGTGCCAGCAGCAGGAATCCGGGACAGAGTTTAATGAACACTGAAGCTTTCTTT. Protein product: CASSRNPGQSLMNTEAFF. The full variable domain, its missing parts supplied by reference TRBV7-2 and TRBJ1-1, is GAGVSQSPSNKVTEKGKDVELRCDPISGHTALYWYRQSLGQGLEFLIYFQGNSAPDKSGLPSDRFSAERTGGSVSTLTIQRTQQEDSAVYLCASSRNPGQSLMNTEAFFGQGTRLTVV.

The rearrangement uses TRBV4-3 and TRBJ1-6, with a weak D call TRBD1 (6 bases). Trimming shortened V by 3 bases and J by 15 bases, and 24 bases separated the two germline ends. In germline, CDR1 is LGHNA, CDR2 YSLEER. The length of the CDR3 is 16 residues. The CDR3 region has the DNA TGCGCCAGCAGCCATTATGGACAGAACTATAATTCGGGCCTCCACTTT. It yields the protein CASSHYGQNYNSGLHF.